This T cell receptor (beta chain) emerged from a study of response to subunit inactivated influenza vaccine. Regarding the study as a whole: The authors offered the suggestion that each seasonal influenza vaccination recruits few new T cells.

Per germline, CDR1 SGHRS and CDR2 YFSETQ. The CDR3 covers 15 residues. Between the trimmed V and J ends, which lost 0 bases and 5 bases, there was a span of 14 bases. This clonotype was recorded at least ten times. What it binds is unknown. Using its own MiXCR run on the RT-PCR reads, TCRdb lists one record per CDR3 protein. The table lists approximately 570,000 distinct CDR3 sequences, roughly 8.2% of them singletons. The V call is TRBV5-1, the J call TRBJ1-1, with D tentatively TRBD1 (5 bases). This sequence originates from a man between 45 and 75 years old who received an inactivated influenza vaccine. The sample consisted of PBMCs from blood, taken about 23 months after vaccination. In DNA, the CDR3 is TGCGCCAGCAGCTTGGTTTTCCGAGGGGATACTGAAGCTTTCTTT. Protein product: CASSLVFRGDTEAFF.